The following is a TCR beta chain sequence with its context. Authors' methods: Amplification of reference gene primers provided the estimated nucleated cell counts. This table comes from immunoSEQ multiplex PCR, and its TCRdb copy is limited to in-frame clones, with some not included. The DNA gave D and trimming, while V, J and clone size come from that table. The table includes some 17,000 clones, approximately 89% detected once. The sample is drawn from a study of blood T cell repertoires in COVID-19. V shed 0 bases, J shed 3 bases, and the junction held 6 bases outside the gene matches. The germline V gene has CDR1 SGHRS and CDR2 YFSETQ. This CDR3 has 15 residues.

The receptor was derived from a man aged 60-69 years with active COVID-19. The chain joins TRBV5-1 to TRBJ2-7; 7 bases line up with TRBD1. Source material: peripheral blood. The CDR3, as DNA: TGCGCCAGCAGCTTGGGCGACAGGGTCTTCTACGAGCAGTACTTC. This sequence encodes CASSLGDRVFYEQYF. The variable domain in full, with the rest retrieved from reference TRBV5-1 and TRBJ2-7, is KAGVTQTPRYLIKTRGQQVTLSCSPISGHRSVSWYQQTPGQGLQFLFEYFSETQRNKGNFPGRFSGRQFSNSRSEMNVSTLELGDSALYLCASSLGDRVFYEQYFGPGTRLTVT.